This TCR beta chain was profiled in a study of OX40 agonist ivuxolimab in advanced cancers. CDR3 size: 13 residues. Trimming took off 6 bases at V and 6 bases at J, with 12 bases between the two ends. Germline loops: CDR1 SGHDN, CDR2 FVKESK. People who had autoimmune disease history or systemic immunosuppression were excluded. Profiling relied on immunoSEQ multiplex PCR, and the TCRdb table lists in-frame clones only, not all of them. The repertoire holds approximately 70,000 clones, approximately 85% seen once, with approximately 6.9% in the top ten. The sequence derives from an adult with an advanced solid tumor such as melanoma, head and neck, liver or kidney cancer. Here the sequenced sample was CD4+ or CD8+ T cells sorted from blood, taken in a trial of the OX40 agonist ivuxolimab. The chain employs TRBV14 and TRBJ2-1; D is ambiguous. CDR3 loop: CASSYGYRNEQFF. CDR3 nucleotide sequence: TGTGCCAGCAGTTACGGATACCGCAATGAGCAGTTCTTC.